Below, 20 T cell receptor beta chains from the same sample are listed, as sequenced in a study of blood T cell repertoires in COVID-19. TCRdb keeps only in-frame clones here, not all; method: immunoSEQ multiplex PCR. The sample comprises more than 95,000 clones, approximately 89% of which are singletons, and 15% to 20% rests with the top ten. The sample was peripheral blood. Receptor source: a woman aged 80 or older in a cohort sampled during active COVID-19.

This clone has just one count. This chain joins TRBV5-5 and TRBJ1-4, with unresolved D. V was trimmed by 1 base and J by 8 bases, leaving 6 bases between them. Germline V gives CDR1 SGHKS, CDR2 YYEKEE (reference sequence). The length of the CDR3 is 12 residues. For the CDR3, the DNA is TGTGCCAGCAGCTTGCTCGTGGAAAAACTGTTTTTT. Translating it yields CASSLLVEKLFF.

The gene calls are TRBV5-1 and TRBJ2-7, with TRBD2 as a possible D gene (5 bases). The CDR3 has 15 amino acids. Per germline, CDR1 SGHRS and CDR2 YFSETQ. V gave up 2 bases and J gave up 0 bases, with 12 bases separating them. The CDR3 reads CASSLGVGGSYEQYF. CDR3 in DNA: TGCGCCAGCAGCTTAGGAGTCGGAGGCTCCTACGAGCAGTACTTC.

This clone came up a few times. CDR3 DNA: TGCGCCAGCAGCATCGGTTCCTCCTACAATGAGCAGTTCTTC. It codes for CASSIGSSYNEQFF. The chain couples TRBV5-1 to TRBJ2-1; D unclear. This CDR3 is built from 14 residues. Between the trimmed V and J ends, which lost 4 bases and 0 bases, there was a span of 8 bases. Germline loops: CDR1 SGHRS, CDR2 YFSETQ.

The chain recombines TRBV9 with TRBJ2-1, with 11 nucleotides matching TRBD2. CDR1 and CDR2 from the germline V gene are SGDLS and YYNGEE. The CDR3 has 16 residues. Trimming cost V 3 bases and J 7 bases; bases outside gene matches: 9. CDR3 coding DNA: TGTGCCAGCAGCGGCCTACTAGCGGGAGTAACTAATGAGCAGTTCTTC. Encoded protein: CASSGLLAGVTNEQFF.

The chain is built from TRBV10-3 and TRBJ1-1; D gene unclear. Germline V CDR1 and CDR2: ENHRY, SYGVKD. Trimming removed 10 bases from V and 3 bases from J, with 9 bases in between. The CDR3 is 11 residues long. The DNA for the CDR3 is TGTGCCACCGAACAGTACACTGAAGCTTTCTTT. Protein sequence: CATEQYTEAFF.

V usage is TRBV9 and J usage is TRBJ1-2, with 7 bases fitting TRBD1. Trimming took 2 bases from V and 3 from J; bases not matched to a gene: 4. The germline gives CDR1 SGDLS, CDR2 YYNGEE. The CDR3 is 14 amino acids. The chain's CDR3 is CASSVRQGDYGYTF. The CDR3 region has the DNA TGTGCCAGCAGCGTCCGACAGGGTGACTATGGCTACACCTTC.

This chain links TRBV10-2 with TRBJ2-2; 9 nucleotides align to TRBD2. The trim removed 4 bases at V and 6 bases at J, leaving 6 bases unmatched. Germline V gene lookup returns CDR1 WSHSY and CDR2 SAAADI. There are 15 residues in the CDR3. The CDR3 DNA reads TGCGCCAGCAGTGTACGGCGGGAGGGGGCCGGGGAGCTGTTTTTT. This sequence encodes CASSVRREGAGELFF.

V gene TRBV19 combines with J gene TRBJ1-5, with 9 bases identical to TRBD1. Germline lookup yields CDR1 LNHDA and CDR2 SQIVND (reference sequence). V was clipped by 3 bases and J by 2 bases; unmatched bases: 5. The CDR3 contains 16 residues. This chain's CDR3 is CASSILQGAGNQPQHF. CDR3 bases: TGTGCCAGTAGTATCTTACAGGGGGCTGGCAATCAGCCCCAGCATTTT.

The V call is TRBV27, the J call TRBJ1-1; D gene uncertain. The CDR3 contains 13 residues. The V end lost 4 bases, the J end lost 0 bases, and 6 bases lay between the germline ends. The germline V gene has CDR1 MNHEY and CDR2 SMNVEV (reference sequence). CDR3 in DNA: TGTGCCAGCAGTTCTTACATGAACACTGAAGCTTTCTTT. It translates to CASSSYMNTEAFF.

This chain uses TRBV11-1 with TRBJ2-7; 9 bases are a match to TRBD1. Germline CDR1 reads SGHAT; CDR2 reads FQDESV (reference sequence). V was pared by 6 bases and J by 5 bases, with 8 bases of the junction left unmatched. The CDR3 extends over 14 amino acids. CDR3 DNA: TGTGCCAGCAGTCCTACCCGGGACAGGGACGAGCAGTACTTC. It is translated as CASSPTRDRDEQYF.

Details on this clone: This sample includes further DNA sequences coding for the same CDR3. The chain combines TRBV5-1 with TRBJ2-5; 8 bases agree with TRBD2. The CDR3 is 14 residues long. The trim removed 0 bases at V and 4 bases at J, leaving 2 bases unmatched. Germline CDR1 is SGHRS and CDR2 is YFSETQ. The CDR3 here is CASSLGLAGETQYF. The DNA for the CDR3 is TGCGCCAGCAGCTTGGGGCTAGCGGGAGAGACCCAGTACTTC.

DNA of the CDR3: TGTGCCAGTAGCCAGGGACTCGCTTGGGGCACAGATACGCAGTATTTT. Protein: CASSQGLAWGTDTQYF. This sequence joins TRBV19 and TRBJ2-3, with D perhaps matching TRBD2 (6 bases). CDR1 and CDR2 from the germline V gene are LNHDA and SQIVND (reference sequence). V lost 6 bases to trimming and J lost 1 base, with 17 bases between them. This CDR3 spans 16 amino acids. Filled out from reference TRBV19 and TRBJ2-3, the complete variable domain reads DGGITQSPKYLFRKEGQNVTLSCEQNLNHDAMYWYRQDPGQGLRLIYYSQIVNDFQKGDIAEGYSVSREKKESFPLTVTSAQKNPTAFYLCASSQGLAWGTDTQYFGPGTRLTVL.

The chain is built from TRBV16 and TRBJ2-7; D is unclear. Trimming shortened V by 4 bases and J by 3 bases, and 7 bases separated the two germline ends. Germline V CDR1 and CDR2: KGHSY, FQNENV. The length of the CDR3 is 12 residues. CDR3 nucleotide sequence: TGTGCCAGCAGCCTCAAAAACTACGAGCAGTACTTC. It encodes CASSLKNYEQYF.

The chain recombines TRBV18 with TRBJ2-1; 8 nucleotides align to TRBD1. Germline CDR1 reads KGHSH; CDR2 reads LQKENI. The CDR3 totals 14 residues. J gave up 12 bases and V 0 bases, and 7 bases lay outside the gene matches. CDR3 coding DNA: TGTGCCAGCTCACCACCGGCAACAGGGGGACGGCAGTTCTTC. The encoded protein is CASSPPATGGRQFF. Using reference TRBV18 and TRBJ2-1 for the parts outside the CDR3, the full variable domain is NAGVMQNPRHLVRRRGQEARLRCSPMKGHSHVYWYRQLPEEGLKFMVYLQKENIIDESGMPKERFSAEFPKEGPSILRIQQVVRGDSAAYFCASSPPATGGRQFFGPGTRLTVL.

The DNA of the CDR3 is TGTGCCAGTAGTATCAGGGTCAGCCCCACCTACGAGCAGTACTTC. Its translation is CASSIRVSPTYEQYF. This chain connects TRBV19 to TRBJ2-7; TRBD1 might be the D (5 bases). Germline CDR1 is LNHDA and CDR2 is SQIVND (reference sequence). The CDR3 spans 15 residues. Deletions cut 3 bases from V and 2 bases from J, with 14 bases between.

The CDR3 bases are TGTGCCAGTAGTATACTAGCGGGGGGGCCAGATACGCAGTATTTT. This translates into CASSILAGGPDTQYF. This sequence joins TRBV19 and TRBJ2-3; the match to TRBD2 covers 12 bases. The germline V gene has CDR1 LNHDA and CDR2 SQIVND (reference sequence). This CDR3 is built from 15 residues. The junction had 1 base not matched to a gene; V was cut back by 2 bases and J by 4 bases.

This clone was detected only a few times. The chain joins TRBV2 to TRBJ2-1; 9 nucleotides agree with TRBD1. In germline, CDR1 is SNHLY, CDR2 FYNNEI. V shed 5 bases, J shed 6 bases, and the junction held 8 bases outside the gene matches. This CDR3 is built from 15 residues. As DNA, the CDR3 is TGTGCCAGCAGTAGGACATTGGACAGGGGCAATGAGCAGTTCTTC. The encoded protein is CASSRTLDRGNEQFF.

Here the CDR3 reads CASSLWGTRDNEQFF. CDR3 nucleotides: TGCGCCAGCAGCTTGTGGGGGACTAGAGATAATGAGCAGTTCTTC. The chain is built from TRBV5-1 and TRBJ2-1, with 8 bases aligning to TRBD2. Germline values: CDR1 SGHRS, CDR2 YFSETQ. The CDR3 is made up of 15 amino acids. Trimming at V came to 1 base and at J to 7 bases, leaving 7 bases not matched to a gene.

This chain joins TRBV28 and TRBJ2-5; D is perhaps TRBD2 (6 bases). The V end lost 2 bases, the J end lost 4 bases, and 14 bases lay between the germline ends. The CDR3 is 15 residues long. Germline CDR1 MDHEN, CDR2 SYDVKM. CDR3 loop: CASSLTGDPVETQYF. As DNA, the CDR3 is TGTGCCAGCAGTTTAACGGGGGACCCCGTAGAGACCCAGTACTTC. Based on the CDR3 plus reference TRBV28 and TRBJ2-5, the full variable domain is DVKVTQSSRYLVKRTGEKVFLECVQDMDHENMFWYRQDPGLGLRLIYFSYDVKMKEKGDIPEGYSVSREKKERFSLILESASTNQTSMYLCASSLTGDPVETQYFGPGTRLLVL.

The rearrangement uses TRBV5-4 and TRBJ2-1; D remains unclear. Trimming left V 0 bases short and J 10 bases short, with 11 bases between. Germline CDR1 SGHNT, CDR2 YYREEE (reference sequence). The CDR3 runs 13 residues. The CDR3 DNA is TGTGCCAGCAGCTTGGACAGACAAAACGAGCAGTTCTTC. This sequence encodes CASSLDRQNEQFF.